This T cell receptor (beta chain) was identified in a study of molecular identifiers for immune sequencing clone quantification. In the study overall: Four of five splits of RNA from 20,000 or 100,000 naive CD8 cells were sequenced in replicates.

Whole-study findings and limits: Identical barcode-sharing TCR molecules could lead to underestimated sizes for highly expanded clones. The study found clones above 20 RNA copies held over 97% of effector molecules and under 1% in naive cells.

Listed TCR primers, together with previously described methods, were used for the bulk TCR libraries. TCRdb re-called the PCR reads through MiXCR, storing one row per CDR3 protein. Of 85,000 to 100,000 distinct CDR3 sequences listed, around 23% are singletons. This clonotype was counted ten times or more. The antigen remains undetermined. The length of the CDR3 is 16 residues. Trimming took 1 base from V and 4 from J; bases not matched to a gene: 6. Germline values: CDR1 MNHEY, CDR2 SMNVEV (reference sequence). The chain combines TRBV27 with TRBJ2-3; TRBD2 agrees at 9 bases. This sequence originates from a human donor in good health. Some libraries in this study had Jurkat cell RNA spiked in. Specimen: naive CD8+ T cells from blood, with Jurkat cell RNA spiked in. Subset specified: FACS-sorted CD8+CD4-CCR7+CD45RA+ naive T cells. In DNA, the CDR3 is TGTGCCAGCAGTTTATTTAGCGGGGGTTCATCAGATACGCAGTATTTT. As protein: CASSLFSGGSSDTQYF.